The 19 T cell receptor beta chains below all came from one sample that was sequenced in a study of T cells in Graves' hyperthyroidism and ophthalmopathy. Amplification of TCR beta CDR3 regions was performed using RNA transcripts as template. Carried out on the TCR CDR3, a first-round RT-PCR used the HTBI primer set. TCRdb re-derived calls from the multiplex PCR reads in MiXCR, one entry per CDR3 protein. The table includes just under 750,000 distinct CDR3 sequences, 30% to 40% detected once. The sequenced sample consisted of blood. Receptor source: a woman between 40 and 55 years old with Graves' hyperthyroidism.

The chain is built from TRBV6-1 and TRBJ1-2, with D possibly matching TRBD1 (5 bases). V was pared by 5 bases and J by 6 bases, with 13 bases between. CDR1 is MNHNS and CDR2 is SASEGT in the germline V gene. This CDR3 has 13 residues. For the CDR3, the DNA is TGTGCCAGCAGTCCAGGGCGGGGGGATGGCTACACCTTC. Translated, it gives CASSPGRGDGYTF.

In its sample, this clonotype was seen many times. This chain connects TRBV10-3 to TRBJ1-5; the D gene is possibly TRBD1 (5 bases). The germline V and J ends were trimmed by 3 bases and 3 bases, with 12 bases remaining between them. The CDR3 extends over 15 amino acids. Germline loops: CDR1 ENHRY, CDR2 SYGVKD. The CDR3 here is CAISERGSDNQPQHF. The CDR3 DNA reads TGTGCCATCAGTGAACGGGGGTCTGACAATCAGCCCCAGCATTTT.

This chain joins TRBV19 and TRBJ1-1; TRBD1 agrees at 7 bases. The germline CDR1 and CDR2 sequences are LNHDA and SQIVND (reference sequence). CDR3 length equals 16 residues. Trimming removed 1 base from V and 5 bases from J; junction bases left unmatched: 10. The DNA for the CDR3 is TGTGCCAGTAGTATAGGAGATAAGGGGGCGCGTACTGAAGCTTTCTTT. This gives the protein CASSIGDKGARTEAFF. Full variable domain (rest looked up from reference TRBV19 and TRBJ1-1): DGGITQSPKYLFRKEGQNVTLSCEQNLNHDAMYWYRQDPGQGLRLIYYSQIVNDFQKGDIAEGYSVSREKKESFPLTVTSAQKNPTAFYLCASSIGDKGARTEAFFGQGTRLTVV.

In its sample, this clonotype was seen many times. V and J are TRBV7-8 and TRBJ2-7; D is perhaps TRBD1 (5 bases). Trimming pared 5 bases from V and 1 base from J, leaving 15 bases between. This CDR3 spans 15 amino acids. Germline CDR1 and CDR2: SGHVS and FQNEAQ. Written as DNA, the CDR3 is TGTGCCAGCAGCAGATCCGTAGACAGTTCCTACGAGCAGTACTTC. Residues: CASSRSVDSSYEQYF.

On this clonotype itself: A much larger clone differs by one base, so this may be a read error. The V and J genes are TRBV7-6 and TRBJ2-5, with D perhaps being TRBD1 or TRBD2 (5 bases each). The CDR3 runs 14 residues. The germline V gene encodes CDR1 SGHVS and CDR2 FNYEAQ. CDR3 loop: CASSFSGQGEAQYF. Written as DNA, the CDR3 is TGTGCCAGCAGCTTCAGTGGCCAGGGAGAGGCCCAGTACTTC.

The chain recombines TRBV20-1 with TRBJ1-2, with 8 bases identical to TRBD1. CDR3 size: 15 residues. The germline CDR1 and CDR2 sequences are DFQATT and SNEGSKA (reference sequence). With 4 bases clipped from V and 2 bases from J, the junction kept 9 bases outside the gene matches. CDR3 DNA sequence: TGCAGTGCTAACCCATGGGACAGGATGAACTATGGCTACACCTTC. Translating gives CSANPWDRMNYGYTF.

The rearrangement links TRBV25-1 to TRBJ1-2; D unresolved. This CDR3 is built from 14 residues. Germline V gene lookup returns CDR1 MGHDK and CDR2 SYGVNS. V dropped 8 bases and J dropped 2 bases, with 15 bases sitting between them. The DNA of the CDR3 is TGTGCCAGCTCACCAGCGACTGACAACTATGGCTACACCTTC. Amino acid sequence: CASSPATDNYGYTF.

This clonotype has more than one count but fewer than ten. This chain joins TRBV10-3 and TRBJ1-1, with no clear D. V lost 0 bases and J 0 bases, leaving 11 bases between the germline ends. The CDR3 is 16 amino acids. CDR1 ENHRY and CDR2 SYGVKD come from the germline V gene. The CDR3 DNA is TGTGCCATCAGTGAGTCGACGGTCCGATTGAACACTGAAGCTTTCTTT. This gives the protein CAISESTVRLNTEAFF.

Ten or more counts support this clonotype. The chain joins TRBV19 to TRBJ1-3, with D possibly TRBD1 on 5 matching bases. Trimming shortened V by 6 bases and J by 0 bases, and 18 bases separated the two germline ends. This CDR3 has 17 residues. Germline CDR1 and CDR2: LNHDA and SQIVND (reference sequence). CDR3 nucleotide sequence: TGTGCCAGTAGCCTAAACCGGGACGAATTCTCTGGAAACACCATATATTTT. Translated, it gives CASSLNRDEFSGNTIYF.

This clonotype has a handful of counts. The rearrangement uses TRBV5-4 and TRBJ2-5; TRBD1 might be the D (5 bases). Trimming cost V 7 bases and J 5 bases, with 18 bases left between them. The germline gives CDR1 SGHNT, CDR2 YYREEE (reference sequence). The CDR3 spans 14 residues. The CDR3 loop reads CASAYYGRAETQYF. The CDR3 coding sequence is TGTGCCAGCGCCTATTACGGCAGGGCGGAGACCCAGTACTTC.

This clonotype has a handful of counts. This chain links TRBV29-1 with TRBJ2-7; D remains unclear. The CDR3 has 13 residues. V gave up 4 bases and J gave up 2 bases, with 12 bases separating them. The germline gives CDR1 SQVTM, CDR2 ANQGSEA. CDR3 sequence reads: CSVGVTGTYEQYF. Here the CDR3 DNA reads TGCAGCGTTGGGGTAACTGGAACCTACGAGCAGTACTTC.

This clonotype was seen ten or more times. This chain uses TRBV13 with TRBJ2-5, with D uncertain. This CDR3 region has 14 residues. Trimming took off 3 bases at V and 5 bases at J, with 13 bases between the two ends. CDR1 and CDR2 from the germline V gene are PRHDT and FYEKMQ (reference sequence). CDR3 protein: CASSFENPRETQYF. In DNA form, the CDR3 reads TGTGCCAGCAGCTTCGAGAACCCAAGGGAGACCCAGTACTTC.

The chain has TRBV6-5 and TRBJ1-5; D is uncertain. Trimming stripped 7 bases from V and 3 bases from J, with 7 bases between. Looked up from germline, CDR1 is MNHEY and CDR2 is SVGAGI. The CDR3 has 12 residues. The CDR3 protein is CASNEPNQPQHF. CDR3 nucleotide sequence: TGTGCCAGCAACGAACCCAATCAGCCCCAGCATTTT.

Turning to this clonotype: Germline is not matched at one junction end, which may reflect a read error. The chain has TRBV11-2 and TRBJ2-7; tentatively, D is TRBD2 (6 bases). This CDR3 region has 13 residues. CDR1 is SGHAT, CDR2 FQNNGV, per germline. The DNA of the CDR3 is TGTACCAGCAGCTACCGGGACTGGGGCGAGCAGTACTTC. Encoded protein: CTSSYRDWGEQYF.

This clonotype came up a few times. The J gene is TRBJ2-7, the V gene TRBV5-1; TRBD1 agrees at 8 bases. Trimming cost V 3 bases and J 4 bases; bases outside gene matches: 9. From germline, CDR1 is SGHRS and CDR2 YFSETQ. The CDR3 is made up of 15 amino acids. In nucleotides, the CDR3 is TGCGCCAGCAGCTATTCCGCAGGGGGCAAGTACGAGCAGTACTTC. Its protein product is CASSYSAGGKYEQYF.

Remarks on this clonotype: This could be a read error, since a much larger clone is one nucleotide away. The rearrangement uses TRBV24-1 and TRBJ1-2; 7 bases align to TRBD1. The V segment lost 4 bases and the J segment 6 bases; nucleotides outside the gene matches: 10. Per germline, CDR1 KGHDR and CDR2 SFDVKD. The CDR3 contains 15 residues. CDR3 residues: CATSDTGAGEDGYTF. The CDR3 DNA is TGTGCCACCAGTGACACAGGGGCCGGGGAGGATGGCTACACCTTC.

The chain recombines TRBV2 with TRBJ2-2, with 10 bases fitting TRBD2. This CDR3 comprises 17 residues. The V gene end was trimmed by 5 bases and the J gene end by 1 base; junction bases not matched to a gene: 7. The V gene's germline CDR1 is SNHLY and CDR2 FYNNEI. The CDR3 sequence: CASSLSGLAWNTGELFF. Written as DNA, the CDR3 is TGTGCCAGCAGTCTATCGGGACTAGCGTGGAACACCGGGGAGCTGTTTTTT.

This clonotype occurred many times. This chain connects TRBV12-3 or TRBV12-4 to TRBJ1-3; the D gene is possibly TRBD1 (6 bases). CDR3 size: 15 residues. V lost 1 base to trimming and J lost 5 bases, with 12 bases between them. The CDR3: CASSLVQGIRNTIYF. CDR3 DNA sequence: TGTGCCAGCAGTTTAGTACAGGGTATACGAAACACCATATATTTT.

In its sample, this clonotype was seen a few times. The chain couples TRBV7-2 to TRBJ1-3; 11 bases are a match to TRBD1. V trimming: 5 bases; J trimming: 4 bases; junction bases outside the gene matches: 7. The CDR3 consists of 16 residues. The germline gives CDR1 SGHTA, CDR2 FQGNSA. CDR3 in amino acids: CASSPRDRGLGNTIYF. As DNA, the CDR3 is TGTGCCAGCAGCCCCCGGGACAGGGGGTTGGGAAACACCATATATTTT.